One and the same sample provided the 19 T cell receptor beta chains below, sequenced in a study of blood T cell repertoires in COVID-19 (dated by TCRdb to 2019 to 2021). Library construction relied on the immunoSEQ multiplex PCR assay. This immuneACCESS table, as held by TCRdb, lists in-frame sequences with V and J called but not all clones. Of the missing ones, under half trace to an unresolved V gene in checked studies; the others have no known cause. The sample records fewer than 200,000 clones, 80% to 90% of which are singletons. The ten largest clones take up 8% to 13% of the sample. Sequenced sample: peripheral blood. The source is a woman in her thirties or forties with COVID-19, enrolled during active disease.

The chain links TRBV6-5 to TRBJ1-2; weak D call: TRBD1 (6 bases). V was shortened by 0 bases and J by 8 bases, with 13 bases between the two germline ends. The CDR3 spans 14 residues. CDR1 is MNHEY, CDR2 SVGAGI, per germline. CDR3 protein: CASSYSTRGLGYTF. The CDR3 DNA reads as TGTGCCAGCAGTTACTCGACCAGGGGATTGGGCTACACCTTC.

V is TRBV6-1 and J is TRBJ2-7; TRBD1 agrees at 8 bases. CDR1 and CDR2 (germline): MNHNS, SASEGT. The J segment lost 4 bases and the V segment lost 1 base, leaving 6 bases of the junction unmatched. The CDR3 has 15 amino acids. The CDR3, as DNA: TGTGCCAGCAGTGAAGGGGCAGGGGGCTCTTACGAGCAGTACTTC. Amino acids: CASSEGAGGSYEQYF.

This clone is a singleton in its sample. The chain links TRBV19 to TRBJ2-1; 15 bases are shared with TRBD2. J was trimmed by 7 bases and V by 10 bases; bases with no gene match: 14. Per germline, CDR1 LNHDA and CDR2 SQIVND (reference sequence). This CDR3 is 17 amino acids long. This CDR3 is CATQRTSGRAHGNEQFF. In nucleotides, the CDR3 is TGTGCCACCCAGAGGACTAGCGGGAGGGCCCACGGGAATGAGCAGTTCTTC.

The V call is TRBV10-2, the J call TRBJ1-5, with 9 bases that match TRBD1. CDR3 length equals 14 residues. V lost 8 bases and J lost 1; bases outside the gene matches: 3. Germline CDR1 is WSHSY and CDR2 is SAAADI. For the CDR3, the DNA is TGCGCCAGCGCAGGACAGGGGAGCAATCAGCCCCAGCATTTT. Translating gives CASAGQGSNQPQHF.

The chain recombines TRBV2 with TRBJ2-3; D is unresolved. Trimming removed 8 bases from V and 5 bases from J, with 17 bases in between. There are 14 residues in the CDR3. CDR1 SNHLY and CDR2 FYNNEI come from the germline V gene. This CDR3 is CASSRVELGDTQYF. The CDR3 DNA is TGTGCCAGCTCACGGGTGGAACTTGGAGATACGCAGTATTTT.

The chain couples TRBV12-5 to TRBJ1-1; D unclear. CDR3 size: 16 residues. Between the trimmed V and J ends, which lost 1 base and 0 bases, there was a span of 12 bases. In germline, CDR1 is LGHNT, CDR2 FRNRAP. CDR3 bases: TGTGCTAGTGGTTTGGGGCGGAGGGAAATGAACACTGAAGCTTTCTTT. Residues: CASGLGRREMNTEAFF.

This clone was detected only a few times. J is TRBJ2-2 and V is TRBV6-4; unclear D gene. Trimming left V 6 bases short and J 1 base short, with 9 bases between. Germline CDR1 is MRHNA and CDR2 is SNTAGT. The CDR3 runs to 14 residues. The CDR3 region has the DNA TGTGCCAGCAGAGTCACAGTGAACACCGGGGAGCTGTTTTTT. Amino acid sequence: CASRVTVNTGELFF.

The chain employs TRBV20-1 and TRBJ1-1, with D hard to call. CDR3 length: 11 residues. The germline V gene encodes CDR1 DFQATT and CDR2 SNEGSKA (reference sequence). V dropped 3 bases and J dropped 5 bases, with 7 bases sitting between them. This chain's CDR3 is CSASGRTEAFF. CDR3 in DNA: TGCAGTGCTAGTGGGAGAACTGAAGCTTTCTTT.

The chain carries TRBV6-5 and TRBJ2-1, with a weak D call TRBD2 (6 bases). The CDR3 is 12 residues long. With 8 bases removed from V and 5 bases from J, the gap between germline ends came to 10 bases. Germline assignment: CDR1 MNHEY and CDR2 SVGAGI. CDR3 region: CASQGLNNEQFF. The CDR3, as DNA: TGTGCCAGCCAGGGACTTAACAATGAGCAGTTCTTC.

V gene TRBV7-6 combines with J gene TRBJ1-6; 9 bases fit TRBD1. V gave up 1 base and J gave up 7 bases; unmatched junction bases: 2. The germline CDR1 and CDR2 sequences are SGHVS and FNYEAQ. The CDR3 consists of 15 residues. Here the CDR3 reads CASSLEGTGNSPLHF. CDR3 DNA: TGTGCCAGCAGCTTAGAAGGGACAGGGAATTCACCCCTCCACTTT.

This chain links TRBV7-8 with TRBJ2-7; 10 nucleotides line up with TRBD2. The V gene end was trimmed by 7 bases and the J gene end by 2 bases; junction bases not matched to a gene: 2. The CDR3 consists of 13 residues. CDR1 SGHVS and CDR2 FQNEAQ come from the germline V gene. Here the CDR3 reads CASIAGGPYEQYV. DNA for the CDR3: TGTGCCAGCATAGCGGGGGGCCCCTACGAGCAGTACGTC.

The chain recombines TRBV28 with TRBJ1-5, with D unclear. V was trimmed by 4 bases and J by 2 bases, leaving 6 bases between them. The CDR3 covers 13 residues. Germline CDR1 MDHEN, CDR2 SYDVKM. The CDR3 sequence: CASSWGGNQPQHF. CDR3 sequence (DNA): TGTGCCAGCAGTTGGGGAGGCAATCAGCCCCAGCATTTT.

The chain couples TRBV19 to TRBJ1-4; a possible D gene is TRBD1 (6 bases). Deletions cut 10 bases from V and 7 bases from J, with 16 bases between. The germline CDR1 and CDR2 sequences are LNHDA and SQIVND (reference sequence). This CDR3 region has 13 residues. The CDR3 is CAKRRGASEKLFF. CDR3 bases: TGTGCCAAACGCAGGGGCGCGAGTGAAAAACTGTTTTTT.

This clone was observed a handful of times. The chain recombines TRBV2 with TRBJ1-1, with D possibly being TRBD1 (5 bases). Trimming removed 9 bases from V and 2 bases from J, with 19 bases in between. Germline V gene data show CDR1 as SNHLY and CDR2 as FYNNEI. The CDR3 spans 15 residues. The CDR3: CASLPGWVDNTEAFF. The CDR3 DNA follows: TGTGCCAGTTTACCAGGGTGGGTAGACAACACTGAAGCTTTCTTT. The full variable domain, completed using reference TRBV2 and TRBJ1-1, is EPEVTQTPSHQVTQMGQEVILRCVPISNHLYFYWYRQILGQKVEFLVSFYNNEISEKSEIFDDQFSVERPDGSNFTLKIRSTKLEDSAMYFCASLPGWVDNTEAFFGQGTRLTVV.

This clone was detected only once. This chain uses TRBV11-2 with TRBJ1-1, with D uncertain. Germline V gene lookup returns CDR1 SGHAT and CDR2 FQNNGV. V dropped 2 bases and J dropped 4 bases, with 8 bases sitting between them. This CDR3 has 13 residues. The CDR3 DNA is TGTGCCAGCAGCTTATACTTGTTCACTGAAGCTTTCTTT. This codes for CASSLYLFTEAFF.

This chain joins TRBV19 and TRBJ2-1; TRBD2 aligns across 7 bases. CDR1 is LNHDA, CDR2 SQIVND, per germline (reference sequence). With V trimmed by 7 bases and J by 4 bases, 4 bases remained unmatched. This CDR3 spans 13 amino acids. The CDR3 loop is CASTSGFYNEQFF. The DNA for the CDR3 is TGTGCCAGTACTAGCGGATTTTACAATGAGCAGTTCTTC.

This rearrangement joins TRBV3-1 (or the pseudogene TRBV3-2) to TRBJ2-6; the D gene is possibly TRBD1 (6 bases). This CDR3 spans 15 amino acids. The V end was cut by 7 bases, the J end by 0 bases, with 10 bases between. Germline V gene sequence: CDR1 LGHDT, CDR2 YNNKEL (reference sequence). In DNA form, the CDR3 reads TGTGCCAGCACCCGGACAGTCTCTGGGGCCAACGTCCTGACTTTC. Translation: CASTRTVSGANVLTF.

This chain links TRBV18 with TRBJ2-1; 8 nucleotides agree with TRBD2. With V trimmed by 5 bases and J by 7 bases, 4 bases remained unmatched. CDR3 length: 13 amino acids. Germline V CDR1 and CDR2: KGHSH, LQKENI. The CDR3 protein is CASSTLAENEQFF. In DNA, the CDR3 is TGTGCCAGCTCAACACTAGCGGAGAATGAGCAGTTCTTC.

The sample holds one count of this clone. This chain links TRBV18 with TRBJ1-1; D remains ambiguous. CDR1 KGHSH and CDR2 LQKENI come from the germline V gene. This CDR3 spans 12 amino acids. The ends were cut back, 5 bases at V and 3 bases at J, with 7 bases in the middle. CDR3 loop: CASSFGDTEAFF. DNA of the CDR3: TGTGCCAGCTCATTCGGGGACACTGAAGCTTTCTTT.